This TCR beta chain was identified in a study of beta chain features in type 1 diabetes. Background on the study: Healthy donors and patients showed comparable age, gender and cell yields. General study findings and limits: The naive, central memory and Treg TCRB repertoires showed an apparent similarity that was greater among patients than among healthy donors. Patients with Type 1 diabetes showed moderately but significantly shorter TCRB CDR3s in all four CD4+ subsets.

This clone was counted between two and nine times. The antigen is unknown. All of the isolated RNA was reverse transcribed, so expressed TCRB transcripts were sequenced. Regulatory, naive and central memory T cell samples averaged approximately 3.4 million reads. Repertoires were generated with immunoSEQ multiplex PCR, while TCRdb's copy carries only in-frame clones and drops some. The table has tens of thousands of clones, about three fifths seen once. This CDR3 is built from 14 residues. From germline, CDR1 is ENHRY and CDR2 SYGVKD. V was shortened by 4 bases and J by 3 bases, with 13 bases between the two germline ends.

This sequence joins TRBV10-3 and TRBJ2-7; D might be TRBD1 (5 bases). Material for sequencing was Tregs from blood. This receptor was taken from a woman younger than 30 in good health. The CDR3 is CAISGGRGIYEQYF. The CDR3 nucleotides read TGTGCCATCAGTGGGGGTAGGGGCATCTACGAGCAGTACTTC.